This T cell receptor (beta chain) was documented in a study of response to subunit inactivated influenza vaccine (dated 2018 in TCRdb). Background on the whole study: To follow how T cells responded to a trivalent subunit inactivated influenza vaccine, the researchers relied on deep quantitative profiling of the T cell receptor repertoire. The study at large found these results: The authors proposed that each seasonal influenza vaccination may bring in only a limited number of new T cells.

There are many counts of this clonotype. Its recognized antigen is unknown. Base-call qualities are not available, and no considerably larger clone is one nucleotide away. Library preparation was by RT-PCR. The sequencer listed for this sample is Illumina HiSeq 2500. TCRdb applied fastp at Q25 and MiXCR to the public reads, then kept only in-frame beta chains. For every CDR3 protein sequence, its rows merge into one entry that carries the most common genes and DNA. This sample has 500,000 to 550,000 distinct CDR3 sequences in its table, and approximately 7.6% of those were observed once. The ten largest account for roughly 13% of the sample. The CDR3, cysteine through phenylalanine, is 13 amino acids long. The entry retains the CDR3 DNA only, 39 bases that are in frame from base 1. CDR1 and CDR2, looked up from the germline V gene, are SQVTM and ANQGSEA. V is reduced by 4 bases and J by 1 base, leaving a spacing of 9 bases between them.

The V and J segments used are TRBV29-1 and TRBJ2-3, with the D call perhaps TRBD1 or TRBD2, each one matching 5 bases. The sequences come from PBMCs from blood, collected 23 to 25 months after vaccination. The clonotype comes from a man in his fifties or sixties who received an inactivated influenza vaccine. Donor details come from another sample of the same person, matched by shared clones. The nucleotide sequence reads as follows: TGCAGCGTTGGGTGGGGACGCACAGATACGCAGTATTTT. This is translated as CSVGWGRTDTQYF.